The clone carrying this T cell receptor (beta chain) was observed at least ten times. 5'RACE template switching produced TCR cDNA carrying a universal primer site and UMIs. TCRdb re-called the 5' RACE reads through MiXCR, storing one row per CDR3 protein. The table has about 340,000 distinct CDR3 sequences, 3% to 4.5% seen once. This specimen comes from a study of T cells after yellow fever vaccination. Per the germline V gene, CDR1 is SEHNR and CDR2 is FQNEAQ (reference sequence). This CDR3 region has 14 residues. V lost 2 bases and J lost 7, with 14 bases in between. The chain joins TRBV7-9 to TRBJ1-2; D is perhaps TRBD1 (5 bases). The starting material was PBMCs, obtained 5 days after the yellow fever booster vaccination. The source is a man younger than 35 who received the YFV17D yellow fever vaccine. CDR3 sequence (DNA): TGTGCCAGCAGCTTAATCTTACCTGGGACTGGCTACACCTTC. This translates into CASSLILPGTGYTF.